This TCR beta chain was retrieved from a study of cytomegalovirus exposure and HLA in healthy donors. Study context: Clustering assigned about 79% of the 350 to 400 genotyped donors to the Caucasian-associated ancestry cluster. Points from the study as a whole: A few chains linked to CMV were shown in vitro to be specific for CMV antigens. In a later analysis, V- and J-gene trimming of beta chains associated with a DCLRE1C missense variant, replicated independently.

For this clone: Antigen unknown.

The PCR had 60 Vbeta and 13 Jbeta primers. Profiled with immunoSEQ multiplex PCR; TCRdb holds only in-frame clones, not every one. In the table there are approximately 150,000 clones, roughly 80% of which are singletons. Germline V gene data show CDR1 as MDHEN and CDR2 as SYDVKM. This CDR3 contains 15 residues. With V trimmed by 2 bases and J by 3 bases, 3 bases remained unmatched. Sequenced sample: PBMCs. The chain links TRBV28 to TRBJ1-2, with 10 bases identical to TRBD1. This receptor was identified in a man over 45 in good health and CMV-seropositive. The DNA for the CDR3 is TGTGCCAGCAGTTTAGGGACAGGGGTATACTATGGCTACACCTTC. Its protein product is CASSLGTGVYYGYTF.